Sequencing of this T cell receptor beta chain was carried out in a study of T cell changes during pregnancy in multiple sclerosis. Trimming took 5 bases from V and 7 from J; bases not matched to a gene: 6. The CDR3 sequence is 14 residues long. Per germline, CDR1 SGHTA and CDR2 FQGNSA. Assay used: immunoSEQ multiplex PCR; TCRdb lists only in-frame clones, some missing. The sample contains over 90,000 clones, 90% of which appear only once. This TCR was recovered from a female donor in good health, enrolled as a control in a pregnancy study. Sample: peripheral blood, taken in the second trimester of pregnancy. This chain connects TRBV7-2 to TRBJ1-5; 9 bases align to TRBD1. This chain's CDR3 is CASSTGTGTQPQHF. Here the CDR3 DNA reads TGTGCCAGCAGCACCGGGACAGGGACCCAGCCCCAGCATTTT.